A single sample is the source of the 18 T cell receptor beta chains below, sequenced in a study of T-cell reconstitution after alpha-beta-depleted transplantation in children. Preparation of the TCRbeta library was carried out with unique molecular identifiers. Via MiXCR, TCRdb re-called the PCR reads, giving one row per CDR3 protein. There are about 540,000 distinct CDR3 sequences in the sample; approximately 20% occur only once, and approximately 3% lies in the top ten. Sample: PBMCs from the stem cell graft donor, taken from the stem cell graft. These receptors were taken from a human donor who donated a stem cell graft to a child with acute lymphoblastic leukemia.

There are a few counts of this clonotype. The chain uses TRBV7-8 and TRBJ2-1, with a tentative D call TRBD2 (6 bases). Trimming pared 4 bases from V and 5 bases from J, leaving 18 bases between. CDR3 length: 16 amino acids. CDR1 and CDR2 from the germline V gene are SGHVS and FQNEAQ. The DNA for the CDR3 is TGTGCCAGCAGCTCAAATGCCGGGACTCAAGACAATGAGCAGTTCTTC. Protein sequence: CASSSNAGTQDNEQFF.

The rearrangement links TRBV5-1 to TRBJ2-1; unclear D gene. The V end was cut by 2 bases, the J end by 7 bases, with 10 bases between. Germline CDR1 SGHRS, CDR2 YFSETQ. The CDR3 length is 13 residues. The CDR3, as DNA: TGCGCCAGCAGCTTAGCTCTGGGGAATGAGCAGTTCTTC. Encoded protein: CASSLALGNEQFF.

The gene calls are TRBV5-6 and TRBJ2-1; D unresolved. Trimming cost V 4 bases and J 5 bases, with 13 bases left between them. The CDR3 consists of 14 residues. Germline CDR1 is SGHDT and CDR2 is YYEEEE. CDR3 sequence: CASSPVDVNNEQFF. The CDR3 nucleotides are TGTGCCAGCAGCCCGGTTGACGTAAACAATGAGCAGTTCTTC.

V usage is TRBV5-1 and J usage is TRBJ2-7, with 14 positions matching TRBD2. Germline V lookup: CDR1 SGHRS, CDR2 YFSETQ. The J segment lost 0 bases and the V segment lost 1 base, leaving 3 bases of the junction unmatched. The CDR3 has 17 residues. CDR3 in DNA: TGCGCCAGCAGCTTGACCGGGACTAGCGGGAGCTCCTACGAGCAGTACTTC. The encoded protein is CASSLTGTSGSSYEQYF.

This chain joins TRBV20-1 and TRBJ2-3; a weak D match, TRBD1 (6 bases). The ends were cut back, 4 bases at V and 2 bases at J, with 10 bases in the middle. The length of the CDR3 is 13 residues. CDR1 is DFQATT, CDR2 SNEGSKA, per germline (reference sequence). The CDR3 is CSAIRTATDTQYF. Written as DNA, the CDR3 is TGCAGTGCTATCCGGACAGCCACAGATACGCAGTATTTT.

This clonotype was seen repeatedly, ten times or more. J is TRBJ2-1 and V is TRBV9; the match to TRBD1 covers 11 bases. Germline values: CDR1 SGDLS, CDR2 YYNGEE. The V and J ends lost 4 bases and 7 bases, in that order; junction bases with no gene match: 7. The CDR3 has 15 residues. The CDR3 DNA sequence: TGTGCCAGCAGCATCGGGACAGGGGGAGGGAATGAGCAGTTCTTC. Protein: CASSIGTGGGNEQFF.

V gene TRBV10-3 combines with J gene TRBJ2-1; a possible D gene is TRBD2 (6 bases). CDR3 length: 16 residues. CDR1 and CDR2 (germline): ENHRY, SYGVKD. V lost 0 bases and J lost 0, with 9 bases in between. The CDR3 DNA reads as TGTGCCATCAGTGAGTCGGCTAGCGTCTCCTACAATGAGCAGTTCTTC. Protein product: CAISESASVSYNEQFF.

The V call is TRBV7-3, the J call TRBJ2-2, with 7 nucleotides matching TRBD1. Germline V gives CDR1 SGHTA, CDR2 FQGTGA. This CDR3 has 16 residues. V gave up 3 bases and J gave up 6 bases; unmatched junction bases: 10. CDR3 DNA: TGTGCCAGCAGCTTTAAAGGGGGCAATTTTCCCGGGGAGCTGTTTTTT. Protein: CASSFKGGNFPGELFF.

Turning to this clonotype: The junction shows a germline mismatch at one end, possibly a read error. The chain employs TRBV4-1 and TRBJ2-2; the D gene is possibly TRBD2 (6 bases). The CDR3 loop spans 15 amino acids. CDR1 MGHRA and CDR2 YSYEKL come from the germline V gene. The CDR3 spells CASSQDRLAAGARSF. Here the CDR3 DNA reads TGCGCCAGCAGCCAAGATCGGTTAGCGGCCGGAGCCCGCTCTTTT.

In its sample, this clonotype was seen many times. The V call is TRBV5-1, the J call TRBJ2-2; unclear D gene. Per germline, CDR1 SGHRS and CDR2 YFSETQ. V was pared by 3 bases and J by 0 bases, with 9 bases between. This CDR3 has 15 residues. The CDR3 DNA reads TGCGCCAGCAGCTCATCAGCGTCGAACACCGGGGAGCTGTTTTTT. Its protein product is CASSSSASNTGELFF.

At least ten counts were recorded for this clonotype. The genes are TRBV4-2 and TRBJ2-7; the D gene is possibly TRBD1 (6 bases). In germline, CDR1 is LGHNA, CDR2 YNFKEQ. V was cut by 1 base and J by 1 base, with 8 bases left in between. There are 14 residues in the CDR3. This CDR3 is CASSQADRSYEQYF. Written as DNA, the CDR3 is TGTGCCAGCAGCCAAGCAGACAGGTCCTACGAGCAGTACTTC.

This clonotype has more than one count but fewer than ten. The chain has TRBV27 and TRBJ2-7; tentative D call: TRBD2 (6 bases). CDR1 and CDR2 from the germline V gene are MNHEY and SMNVEV (reference sequence). The CDR3 is made up of 14 amino acids. V was pared by 7 bases and J by 2 bases, with 15 bases between. CDR3 region: CASKPRLGPYEQYF. The CDR3 coding sequence is TGTGCCAGCAAACCGCGACTAGGGCCCTACGAGCAGTACTTC.

This chain links TRBV28 with TRBJ1-1; 7 nucleotides match TRBD1. Germline trimming cut 2 bases from V and 1 base from J; bases unmatched to any gene: 25. This CDR3 is built from 22 residues. CDR1 MDHEN and CDR2 SYDVKM come from the germline V gene. CDR3 DNA: TGTGCCAGCAGTTTAGCTGCGGCGAGGTGGGGACAGCAACATCCCACGAACACTGAAGCTTTCTTT. It encodes CASSLAAARWGQQHPTNTEAFF.

V is TRBV6-1 and J is TRBJ1-1, with unresolved D. V gave up 5 bases and J gave up 1 base, with 11 bases separating them. Germline V CDR1 and CDR2: MNHNS, SASEGT. This CDR3 comprises 14 residues. In DNA, the CDR3 is TGTGCCAGCAGTCCGATCGGGGAGAACACTGAAGCTTTCTTT. The encoded protein is CASSPIGENTEAFF.

This clonotype occurred a few times. The J gene is TRBJ2-2, the V gene TRBV5-6; the match to TRBD1 covers 9 bases. The junction had 12 bases not matched to a gene; V was cut back by 3 bases and J by 6 bases. The CDR3 covers 17 residues. Looked up from germline, CDR1 is SGHDT and CDR2 is YYEEEE. The CDR3 DNA sequence: TGTGCCAGCAGCTCAGCACAGGGGGCTAAATTCGCCGGGGAGCTGTTTTTT. It codes for CASSSAQGAKFAGELFF.

This clonotype occurred a few times. This sequence joins TRBV29-1 and TRBJ2-2; 9 nucleotides line up with TRBD1. This CDR3 has 13 residues. CDR1 is SQVTM and CDR2 is ANQGSEA in the germline V gene. V trimming: 4 bases; J trimming: 7 bases; junction bases outside the gene matches: 4. The DNA for the CDR3 is TGCAGCGTTGGGACAGGGGATGGCGGGGAGCTGTTTTTT. The encoded protein is CSVGTGDGGELFF.

This clonotype came up a few times. The rearrangement links TRBV20-1 to TRBJ1-1; D is uncertain. With 0 bases removed from V and 5 bases from J, the gap between germline ends came to 10 bases. The CDR3 is 13 amino acids. Germline CDR1 reads DFQATT; CDR2 reads SNEGSKA (reference sequence). The CDR3 spells CSARDPGWTEAFF. The DNA for the CDR3 is TGCAGTGCTAGAGATCCGGGGTGGACTGAAGCTTTCTTT.

The chain links TRBV9 to TRBJ1-4; 8 bases are a match to TRBD1. V was pared by 0 bases and J by 0 bases, with 10 bases of the junction left unmatched. The CDR3 sequence is 19 residues long. From germline, CDR1 is SGDLS and CDR2 YYNGEE. The chain's CDR3 is CASSVATGTGLATNEKLFF. As DNA, the CDR3 is TGTGCCAGCAGCGTAGCTACTGGGACAGGCCTTGCAACTAATGAAAAACTGTTTTTT.